A single sample gave rise to the 7 T cell receptor beta chains below, sequenced in a study of blood T cell repertoires in COVID-19 (dated by TCRdb to the early 2020s). The method was the immunoSEQ multiplex PCR assay. TCRdb obtained this table from immuneACCESS and retained in-frame rearrangements with V and J assigned. These tables miss some clones; where compared with another copy, unresolved V genes account for less than half of the shortfall, and the remainder is unexplained. Counted in this sample were about 68,000 clones; under 95% of them appeared once. Clones ranked in the top ten supply roughly 5% of the sample. The sequenced sample was peripheral blood. The receptors stem from a woman aged 55-69 years with active COVID-19.

The chain uses TRBV30 and TRBJ1-2; unclear D gene. CDR3 length equals 13 residues. The germline CDR1 and CDR2 sequences are GTSNPN and SVGIG (reference sequence). The V gene lost 2 bases and the J gene lost 8 bases, with 15 bases spanning the gap. The CDR3 region is CAWSLGGVVGYTF. The CDR3 DNA follows: TGTGCCTGGAGTTTAGGCGGTGTTGTAGGCTACACCTTC.

This clone has just one count. The J gene is TRBJ2-7, the V gene TRBV4-1; TRBD1 matches 12 bases. J was trimmed by 4 bases and V by 4 bases; bases with no gene match: 2. CDR3 length: 14 amino acids. Per germline, CDR1 MGHRA and CDR2 YSYEKL. Written as DNA, the CDR3 is TGCGCCAGCAGCCCGGGACAGGGGGCGTACGAGCAGTACTTC. Protein: CASSPGQGAYEQYF.

The V and J genes are TRBV19 and TRBJ2-6, with D possibly matching TRBD2 (6 bases). With 7 bases removed from V and 2 bases from J, the gap between germline ends came to 24 bases. Germline V gene data show CDR1 as LNHDA and CDR2 as SQIVND (reference sequence). The CDR3 sequence is 19 residues long. The CDR3 DNA reads TGTGCCAGTATGTTGCGTGGCCTAAGGAGGGGTCCTGGGGCCAACGTCCTGACTTTC. As protein: CASMLRGLRRGPGANVLTF.

The chain recombines TRBV7-7 with TRBJ2-5; D is possibly TRBD2 (6 bases). Trimming removed 4 bases at V and 5 bases at J, with 14 bases between. Germline V gene sequence: CDR1 SSHAT, CDR2 FNYEAQ (reference sequence). The CDR3 sequence is 14 residues long. The CDR3 bases are TGTGCCAGCAGCTCGACCGGGAGAGGGGAGACCCAGTACTTC. Its translation is CASSSTGRGETQYF.

The chain joins TRBV11-2 to TRBJ2-1; 13 nucleotides line up with TRBD2. The CDR3 covers 14 residues. In germline, CDR1 is SGHAT, CDR2 FQNNGV. After removal of 6 bases from V and 9 bases from J, the junction contained 5 bases not matched to a gene. The CDR3 here is CASRWTSGSSEQFF. CDR3 in DNA: TGTGCCAGCAGGTGGACTAGCGGGAGTTCTGAGCAGTTCTTC.

V and J are TRBV19 and TRBJ1-5, with D possibly TRBD1 on 6 matching bases. Germline CDR1 reads LNHDA; CDR2 reads SQIVND (reference sequence). The V and J ends lost 8 bases and 5 bases respectively, with 16 bases between them. The CDR3 is made up of 14 amino acids. Here the CDR3 reads CASLPTGFDQPQHF. Written as DNA, the CDR3 is TGTGCCAGTCTACCTACAGGGTTCGATCAGCCCCAGCATTTT.

The chain has TRBV6-4 and TRBJ2-7, with TRBD1 identical over 10 bases. Germline V gene data show CDR1 as MRHNA and CDR2 as SNTAGT. The CDR3 has 14 amino acids. The V segment lost 7 bases and the J segment 2 bases; nucleotides outside the gene matches: 5. The CDR3 nucleotides are TGTGCCAGCAAAGAGGGACAGGGGCCCTACGAGCAGTACTTC. It codes for CASKEGQGPYEQYF.